A single sample is the source of the 25 T cell receptor beta chains below, sequenced in a study of identical twins. One entry per CDR3 protein results from TCRdb running MiXCR on the 5' RACE reads. The data show some 790,000 distinct CDR3 sequences, 15% to 20% seen once. A further study also used this sample, focusing on T cells expressing NK-cell markers.

The sample comprised PBMCs. The source is a woman aged 18-29 years in good health.

This clonotype was observed at least ten times. The rearrangement joins TRBV6-1 to TRBJ2-1; tentatively, D is TRBD1 (6 bases). The CDR3 contains 14 residues. Trimming pared 6 bases from V and 7 bases from J, leaving 16 bases between. Per germline, CDR1 MNHNS and CDR2 SASEGT. This CDR3 reads CASRADPGENEQFF. The CDR3 DNA follows: TGTGCCAGCAGAGCGGATCCAGGGGAGAATGAGCAGTTCTTC.

This clonotype has a handful of counts. The chain employs TRBV10-2 and TRBJ1-2, with a weak D call TRBD1 (6 bases). The CDR3 spans 14 residues. Trimming removed 8 bases from V and 1 base from J, with 14 bases in between. From germline, CDR1 is WSHSY and CDR2 SAAADI. The CDR3 region is CASSVLDSNYGYTF. In nucleotides, the CDR3 is TGCGCCAGCTCCGTGCTGGACAGTAACTATGGCTACACCTTC.

This clonotype was seen a handful of times. The gene calls are TRBV30 and TRBJ2-7; D not certain. Deletions cut 4 bases from V and 5 bases from J, with 12 bases between. The CDR3 runs 12 residues. In germline, CDR1 is GTSNPN, CDR2 SVGIG (reference sequence). The CDR3 nucleotides are TGTGCCTGGAACCAAGAACGCCACGAGCAGTACTTC. Its protein product is CAWNQERHEQYF. Combining the CDR3 with reference TRBV30 and TRBJ2-7 gives the whole variable domain SQTIHQWPATLVQPVGSPLSLECTVEGTSNPNLYWYRQAAGRGLQLLFYSVGIGQISSEVPQNLSASRPQDRQFILSSKKLLLSDSGFYLCAWNQERHEQYFGPGTRLTVT.

In its sample, this clonotype was seen many times. This chain joins TRBV18 and TRBJ1-3, with 7 bases fitting TRBD1. Germline CDR1 reads KGHSH; CDR2 reads LQKENI. V shed 3 bases and J 2 bases; nucleotides not matched to a gene: 10. The CDR3 spans 17 residues. As DNA, the CDR3 is TGTGCCAGCTCACCTACCCTGGACAGGCGGACTGGAAACACCATATATTTT. Protein product: CASSPTLDRRTGNTIYF.

The rearrangement uses TRBV6-1 and TRBJ1-2; TRBD1 matches at 7 bases. V shed 6 bases, J shed 8 bases, and the junction held 9 bases outside the gene matches. The V gene's germline CDR1 is MNHNS and CDR2 SASEGT. This CDR3 spans 13 amino acids. CDR3 loop: CASSTRQGRGYTF. The CDR3 DNA is TGTGCCAGCAGCACACGACAGGGACGGGGCTACACCTTC.

The chain uses TRBV18 and TRBJ2-6; D unresolved. Trimming removed 2 bases from V and 13 bases from J, with 6 bases in between. Germline-derived CDR1 and CDR2 are KGHSH and LQKENI. The length of the CDR3 is 11 residues. The DNA for the CDR3 is TGTGCCAGCTCACCAACTAAGGTCCTGACTTTC. Translating gives CASSPTKVLTF.

This clonotype was counted a few times. The chain carries TRBV5-1 and TRBJ1-2, with no clear D. The V end lost 1 base, the J end lost 0 bases, and 13 bases lay between the germline ends. The CDR3 extends over 16 amino acids. CDR1 is SGHRS and CDR2 is YFSETQ in the germline V gene. CDR3 DNA: TGCGCCAGCAGCTTGCCTTCCGGGCCTTCTAACTATGGCTACACCTTC. Protein sequence: CASSLPSGPSNYGYTF.

V is TRBV18 and J is TRBJ2-3; 8 bases line up with TRBD1. The CDR3 contains 15 residues. Germline V lookup: CDR1 KGHSH, CDR2 LQKENI. The V and J ends lost 2 bases and 2 bases, in that order; junction bases with no gene match: 3. The CDR3 nucleotides read TGTGCCAGCTCACCAAGGACAGGGCCCACAGATACGCAGTATTTT. It encodes CASSPRTGPTDTQYF. The full variable domain, rest sourced from reference TRBV18 and TRBJ2-3, is NAGVMQNPRHLVRRRGQEARLRCSPMKGHSHVYWYRQLPEEGLKFMVYLQKENIIDESGMPKERFSAEFPKEGPSILRIQQVVRGDSAAYFCASSPRTGPTDTQYFGPGTRLTVL.

The CDR3 sequence: CSVNRGTGTEAFF. The CDR3 bases are TGCAGCGTTAACAGGGGTACGGGAACTGAAGCTTTCTTT. This chain connects TRBV29-1 to TRBJ1-1; TRBD1 matches at 7 bases. With V trimmed by 5 bases and J by 5 bases, 8 bases remained unmatched. Germline loops: CDR1 SQVTM, CDR2 ANQGSEA. The CDR3 extends over 13 amino acids.

The rearrangement uses TRBV27 and TRBJ2-1; 9 nucleotides align to TRBD1. The CDR3 covers 16 residues. The trim removed 5 bases at V and 6 bases at J, leaving 11 bases unmatched. Germline CDR1 MNHEY, CDR2 SMNVEV (reference sequence). In nucleotides, the CDR3 is TGTGCCAGCAGTCACCCCGGGACAGGGATACCCAATGAGCAGTTCTTC. Amino acid sequence: CASSHPGTGIPNEQFF.

This clonotype was seen only a few times. The J gene is TRBJ2-2, the V gene TRBV10-2; D is unresolved. Per germline, CDR1 WSHSY and CDR2 SAAADI. V dropped 0 bases and J dropped 5 bases, with 7 bases sitting between them. The CDR3 loop spans 14 amino acids. The CDR3 region has the DNA TGCGCCAGCAGTGAGTCGGCGCGGACCGGGGAGCTGTTTTTT. This encodes CASSESARTGELFF.

The chain is built from TRBV29-1 and TRBJ2-6, with D unresolved. Germline V gene sequence: CDR1 SQVTM, CDR2 ANQGSEA. With 7 bases removed from V and 2 bases from J, the gap between germline ends came to 9 bases. The CDR3 is 13 residues long. CDR3 nucleotide sequence: TGCAGCGCTATAATTACTGGGGCCAACGTCCTGACTTTC. This sequence encodes CSAIITGANVLTF. The full variable domain, with the rest looked up from reference TRBV29-1 and TRBJ2-6, is SAVISQKPSRDICQRGTSLTIQCQVDSQVTMMFWYRQQPGQSLTLIATANQGSEATYESGFVIDKFPISRPNLTFSTLTVSNMSPEDSSIYLCSAIITGANVLTFGAGSRLTVL.

This rearrangement joins TRBV2 to TRBJ2-7; maybe TRBD1 (6 bases). V dropped 2 bases and J dropped 2 bases, with 16 bases sitting between them. This CDR3 has 16 residues. CDR1 and CDR2 (germline): SNHLY, FYNNEI. The CDR3 region has the DNA TGTGCCAGCAGTGAATTAGGGGCCAGGGGCGCCTACGAGCAGTACTTC. Translated: CASSELGARGAYEQYF.

This clonotype has a handful of counts. The chain couples TRBV6-2 or TRBV6-3 to TRBJ1-1, with a weak D call TRBD1 (5 bases). The V end was cut by 5 bases, the J end by 8 bases, with 12 bases between. Germline values: CDR1 MNHEY, CDR2 SVGEGT. The length of the CDR3 is 12 residues. Here the CDR3 reads CASSPRQSEAFF. DNA of the CDR3: TGTGCCAGCAGTCCCCGACAGTCGGAAGCTTTCTTT.

Only a few counts were recorded for this clonotype. The chain couples TRBV5-1 to TRBJ1-1; TRBD1 might be the D (5 bases). V was clipped by 4 bases and J by 5 bases, with 18 bases between them. The CDR3 has 15 residues. Germline assignment: CDR1 SGHRS and CDR2 YFSETQ. The CDR3 region has the DNA TGCGCCAGCAGCCCCGTGGGGGGAATAGGGACTGAAGCTTTCTTT. This gives the protein CASSPVGGIGTEAFF.

There are a few counts of this clonotype. CDR3 coding DNA: TGTGCCAGCAGCCGGAGACCGCGGGGCTCAAGCTCCTACAATGAGCAGTTCTTC. Amino acids: CASSRRPRGSSSYNEQFF. The genes are TRBV11-1 and TRBJ2-1; TRBD2 might be the D (6 bases). The germline V gene encodes CDR1 SGHAT and CDR2 FQDESV (reference sequence). V dropped 5 bases and J dropped 0 bases, with 20 bases sitting between them. The CDR3 has 18 residues.

This chain joins TRBV3-1 and TRBJ2-2; D is unclear. V shed 8 bases and J shed 0 bases, with 7 bases lying between them. The CDR3 sequence is 13 residues long. The germline V gene has CDR1 LGHDT and CDR2 YNNKEL (reference sequence). As DNA, the CDR3 is TGTGCCAGCCAGCTGACGAACACCGGGGAGCTGTTTTTT. Protein: CASQLTNTGELFF.

The genes are TRBV14 and TRBJ2-1, with D uncertain. The CDR3 spans 14 residues. Germline CDR1 SGHDN, CDR2 FVKESK. V was cut by 2 bases and J by 2 bases, with 7 bases left in between. CDR3 coding DNA: TGTGCCAGCAGCCAATGGGCGACCTACAATGAGCAGTTCTTC. Amino acids: CASSQWATYNEQFF.

This clonotype was counted a few times. J is TRBJ1-2 and V is TRBV6-5, with no clear D. The V end lost 5 bases, the J end lost 2 bases, and 18 bases lay between the germline ends. This CDR3 comprises 16 residues. Germline V gene lookup returns CDR1 MNHEY and CDR2 SVGAGI. CDR3 sequence: CASSNLLRERNYGYTF. The CDR3 DNA follows: TGTGCCAGCAGTAACCTATTAAGGGAAAGGAACTATGGCTACACCTTC.

In this sample, this clonotype turned up a few times. The chain is built from TRBV20-1 and TRBJ2-5, with TRBD2 identical over 9 bases. Germline loops: CDR1 DFQATT, CDR2 SNEGSKA (reference sequence). The trim removed 3 bases at V and 4 bases at J, leaving 6 bases unmatched. This CDR3 has 14 amino acids. Written as DNA, the CDR3 is TGCAGTGCTAGTAGGACTAGCGAGGGAGAGACCCAGTACTTC. Amino acid sequence: CSASRTSEGETQYF.

The chain recombines TRBV4-2 with TRBJ2-1, with D possibly matching TRBD2 (6 bases). CDR3 size: 15 residues. V was clipped by 3 bases and J by 6 bases, with 15 bases between them. Germline assignment: CDR1 LGHNA and CDR2 YNFKEQ. As DNA, the CDR3 is TGTGCCAGCAGCCAGCCATGGCGGGGAGGCAATGAGCAGTTCTTC. The encoded protein is CASSQPWRGGNEQFF.

This clonotype was picked up many times. V is TRBV20-1 and J is TRBJ1-2; D is uncertain. Trimming took off 0 bases at V and 1 base at J, with 3 bases between the two ends. The CDR3 covers 12 residues. CDR1 and CDR2 (germline): DFQATT, SNEGSKA (reference sequence). This CDR3 is CSARDNNYGYTF. As DNA, the CDR3 is TGCAGTGCTAGAGACAATAACTATGGCTACACCTTC.

This clonotype was seen a single time. The gene calls are TRBV13 and TRBJ2-5; 12 positions agree with TRBD2. V gave up 4 bases and J gave up 4 bases; unmatched junction bases: 1. CDR1 and CDR2 (germline): PRHDT, FYEKMQ (reference sequence). The CDR3 loop spans 14 amino acids. The CDR3 loop is CASSSSGRGETQYF. In DNA form, the CDR3 reads TGTGCCAGCAGCTCTAGCGGGAGGGGAGAGACCCAGTACTTC.

Many counts were recorded for this clonotype. V and J are TRBV20-1 and TRBJ2-1; 11 nucleotides agree with TRBD2. The CDR3 totals 16 residues. V dropped 3 bases and J dropped 7; count of bases not matched to a gene: 11. CDR1 DFQATT and CDR2 SNEGSKA come from the germline V gene (reference sequence). CDR3 sequence: CSARRSSGRLGNEQFF. For the CDR3, the DNA is TGCAGTGCTAGGAGATCTAGCGGGAGGTTGGGGAATGAGCAGTTCTTC.

The chain combines TRBV5-6 with TRBJ2-1; 9 bases map to TRBD2. The CDR3 consists of 15 residues. V lost 0 bases to trimming and J lost 10 bases; unmatched junction nucleotides: 8. CDR1 and CDR2 from the germline V gene are SGHDT and YYEEEE. The CDR3: CASSLGGSGSIEQFF. In DNA, the CDR3 is TGTGCCAGCAGCTTGGGCGGTAGCGGGAGCATCGAGCAGTTCTTC.